This T cell receptor beta chain stems from a study of blood T cell repertoires in COVID-19. Study-wide context: The United States, Italy and Spain provided the acute and convalescent COVID-19 samples. Sample material is recorded as cDNA or gDNA derived from T cells, B-cell-depleted T cells, or PBMCs.

The trim removed 4 bases at V and 2 bases at J, leaving 5 bases unmatched. The V gene's germline CDR1 is SGHKS and CDR2 YYEKEE (reference sequence). The CDR3 contains 14 residues. Source study methods: Reference gene primer amplification in the assay estimated nucleated cell counts. Sequenced by immunoSEQ multiplex PCR; TCRdb stores in-frame clones only, minus some. V, J and clone size are those of that table, while D and trimming were read from the DNA. Among about 60,000 clones listed, about 88% were seen once. This chain uses TRBV5-5 with TRBJ2-7; 8 bases fit TRBD2. The sequence was collected from a human donor in a cohort sampled during active COVID-19. Sequenced sample: peripheral blood. For the CDR3, the DNA is TGTGCCAGCAGCCTTAGCGGGACTACCTACGAGCAGTACTTC. It codes for CASSLSGTTYEQYF.